Below are 27 T cell receptor beta chains sequenced from a single sample in a study of cytotoxic CD8 clonotypes in ibrutinib-treated CLL. TCRdb's table, derived via immunoSEQ multiplex PCR, lists solely in-frame clones and lacks some. The sample records about 7,000 clones, roughly 71% being singletons. The specimen comprised PBMCs, sampled before ibrutinib treatment. The receptor source for this set is a human donor with chronic lymphocytic leukemia.

This sequence joins TRBV6-1 and TRBJ1-4; possibly TRBD1 for D (6 bases). Between the trimmed V and J ends, which lost 8 bases and 0 bases, there was a span of 16 bases. Looked up from germline, CDR1 is MNHNS and CDR2 is SASEGT. This CDR3 contains 16 residues. The CDR3 DNA reads as TGTGCCAGCCGTGCCAGGGGAAAGCCAACTAATGAAAAACTGTTTTTT. Translating gives CASRARGKPTNEKLFF.

This chain uses TRBV7-3 with TRBJ2-5; the match to TRBD2 covers 8 bases. CDR1 SGHTA and CDR2 FQGTGA come from the germline V gene. Unmatched junction bases numbered 6, after V lost 2 bases and J lost 4 bases. The CDR3 extends over 15 amino acids. The CDR3 DNA reads as TGTGCCAGCAGCTTAGGGGCGGGAGGATTAGAGACCCAGTACTTC. Translated: CASSLGAGGLETQYF.

The chain combines TRBV10-3 with TRBJ2-3; no clear D gene. The CDR3 length is 13 residues. Per germline, CDR1 ENHRY and CDR2 SYGVKD. With 4 bases removed from V and 3 bases from J, the gap between germline ends came to 8 bases. The CDR3 protein is CAISARTTDTQYF. CDR3 sequence (DNA): TGTGCCATCAGTGCCCGGACGACAGATACGCAGTATTTT.

This clone was observed a few times. The J gene is TRBJ1-1, the V gene TRBV14; D ambiguous. The CDR3 spans 13 residues. Trimming took off 1 base at V and 8 bases at J, with 11 bases between the two ends. Germline CDR1 is SGHDN and CDR2 is FVKESK. CDR3 protein: CASSQAEGLEAFF. CDR3 nucleotides: TGTGCCAGCAGCCAAGCGGAGGGTTTAGAAGCTTTCTTT. Full variable domain (rest looked up from reference TRBV14 and TRBJ1-1): EAGVTQFPSHSVIEKGQTVTLRCDPISGHDNLYWYRRVMGKEIKFLLHFVKESKQDESGMPNNRFLAERTGGTYSTLKVQPAELEDSGVYFCASSQAEGLEAFFGQGTRLTVV.

The chain joins TRBV5-1 to TRBJ2-3, with D unclear. The CDR3 is 13 residues long. The germline gives CDR1 SGHRS, CDR2 YFSETQ. Trimming shortened V by 3 bases and J by 0 bases, and 5 bases separated the two germline ends. In nucleotides, the CDR3 is TGCGCCAGCAGCTCGCCCAGCACAGATACGCAGTATTTT. This translates into CASSSPSTDTQYF. Filled out from reference TRBV5-1 and TRBJ2-3, the complete variable domain reads KAGVTQTPRYLIKTRGQQVTLSCSPISGHRSVSWYQQTPGQGLQFLFEYFSETQRNKGNFPGRFSGRQFSNSRSEMNVSTLELGDSALYLCASSSPSTDTQYFGPGTRLTVL.

The rearrangement uses TRBV10-3 and TRBJ1-2; tentatively, D is TRBD1 (6 bases). Germline CDR1 is ENHRY and CDR2 is SYGVKD. The length of the CDR3 is 14 residues. Trimming removed 3 bases from V and 7 bases from J, with 15 bases in between. As DNA, the CDR3 is TGTGCCATCAGTGACCCCGGACAGTACATTGGCTACACCTTC. It translates to CAISDPGQYIGYTF.

V and J are TRBV6-5 and TRBJ2-2, with TRBD1 as a possible D gene (6 bases). This CDR3 is built from 14 residues. Germline CDR1 reads MNHEY; CDR2 reads SVGAGI. V was clipped by 6 bases and J by 3 bases, with 11 bases between them. The CDR3 DNA is TGTGCCAGCAGACAACAGGGCTACACCGGGGAGCTGTTTTTT. Its translation: CASRQQGYTGELFF.

The chain combines TRBV27 with TRBJ1-1; weak D call: TRBD1 (6 bases). CDR1 and CDR2 from the germline V gene are MNHEY and SMNVEV (reference sequence). V dropped 6 bases and J dropped 1 base, with 12 bases sitting between them. This CDR3 contains 14 residues. The CDR3: CASRPLQGNTEAFF. The CDR3 DNA is TGTGCCAGCAGACCCTTACAGGGGAACACTGAAGCTTTCTTT.

The chain joins TRBV7-2 to TRBJ2-5, with D maybe TRBD2 (6 bases). Per the germline V gene, CDR1 is SGHTA and CDR2 is FQGNSA. Deletions cut 5 bases from V and 11 bases from J, with 12 bases between. The length of the CDR3 is 11 residues. The CDR3 DNA reads as TGTGCCAGCAGCCAGGTCCGGGAGCAGTACTTC. Translation: CASSQVREQYF.

The chain couples TRBV29-1 to TRBJ1-6; D perhaps matches TRBD1 (5 bases). V lost 2 bases to trimming and J lost 10 bases, with 12 bases between them. The germline gives CDR1 SQVTM, CDR2 ANQGSEA. The CDR3 loop spans 13 amino acids. The CDR3 DNA reads TGCAGCGTTGAACCGGGACTACGGTCACCCCTCCACTTT. This encodes CSVEPGLRSPLHF.

The rearrangement uses TRBV4-2 and TRBJ1-5, with 7 positions matching TRBD1. With 4 bases clipped from V and 3 bases from J, the junction kept 6 bases outside the gene matches. The CDR3 spans 15 residues. In germline, CDR1 is LGHNA, CDR2 YNFKEQ. The CDR3: CASSRSRGTNQPQHF. The CDR3 region has the DNA TGTGCCAGCAGCCGCAGCAGGGGGACCAATCAGCCCCAGCATTTT.

This chain links TRBV2 with TRBJ1-5; possible D gene TRBD1, 6 bases. Looked up from germline, CDR1 is SNHLY and CDR2 is FYNNEI. Trimming pared 6 bases from V and 4 bases from J, leaving 13 bases between. The CDR3 loop spans 14 amino acids. This CDR3 is CASSGQRENQPQHF. CDR3 in DNA: TGTGCCAGCAGCGGACAGAGGGAAAATCAGCCCCAGCATTTT.

As regards this clone: Different DNA sequences within this sample yield the same CDR3. The genes are TRBV18 and TRBJ1-3; D call uncertain. CDR3 length: 16 amino acids. Germline CDR1 KGHSH, CDR2 LQKENI. V was cut by 3 bases and J by 0 bases, with 12 bases left in between. The CDR3, as DNA: TGTGCCAGCTCACCTTATGACACCAGCTCTGGAAACACCATATATTTT. This encodes CASSPYDTSSGNTIYF.

The chain links TRBV7-8 to TRBJ2-7; possibly TRBD1 or TRBD2 for D (6 bases each). Trimming cost V 4 bases and J 5 bases, with 12 bases left between them. This CDR3 contains 13 residues. Germline CDR1 SGHVS, CDR2 FQNEAQ. Here the CDR3 DNA reads TGTGCCAGCAGCTCCTGGAGGGGGAACGAGCAGTACTTC. It codes for CASSSWRGNEQYF. The complete variable domain, with remaining parts taken from reference TRBV7-8 and TRBJ2-7, reads GAGVSQSPRYKVAKRGQDVALRCDPISGHVSLFWYQQALGQGPEFLTYFQNEAQLDKSGLPSDRFFAERPEGSVSTLKIQRTQQEDSAVYLCASSSWRGNEQYFGPGTRLTVT.

The V gene is TRBV10-2, the J gene TRBJ1-1; no definite D call. Germline V lookup: CDR1 WSHSY, CDR2 SAAADI. The CDR3 sequence is 12 residues long. The V end was cut by 7 bases, the J end by 2 bases, with 8 bases between. CDR3 amino acids: CASMGLNTEAFF. The DNA of the CDR3 is TGCGCCAGCATGGGATTAAACACTGAAGCTTTCTTT.

The V call is TRBV4-1, the J call TRBJ2-2; no definite D call. The CDR3 spans 12 residues. Germline lookup yields CDR1 MGHRA and CDR2 YSYEKL. Trimming shortened V by 3 bases and J by 3 bases, and 2 bases separated the two germline ends. DNA of the CDR3: TGCGCCAGCAGCCAGCACACCGGGGAGCTGTTTTTT. This gives the protein CASSQHTGELFF.

This chain connects TRBV10-1 to TRBJ2-2; D not resolved. Germline V gene lookup returns CDR1 WNHNN and CDR2 SYGVQD (reference sequence). The CDR3 spans 16 residues. V lost 0 bases and J 1 base, leaving 9 bases between the germline ends. As DNA, the CDR3 is TGCGCCAGCAGTGAGTCTAGTTACAGGAACACCGGGGAGCTGTTTTTT. The encoded protein is CASSESSYRNTGELFF.

This chain joins TRBV19 and TRBJ2-7; D not resolved. V gave up 2 bases and J gave up 0 bases, with 5 bases separating them. The CDR3 is made up of 13 amino acids. CDR1 is LNHDA and CDR2 is SQIVND in the germline V gene (reference sequence). The CDR3 DNA is TGTGCCAGTAGTATATCCACCTCCTACGAGCAGTACTTC. It yields the protein CASSISTSYEQYF.

This chain links TRBV6-6 with TRBJ2-5; D remains ambiguous. V was cut by 2 bases and J by 4 bases, with 8 bases left in between. The CDR3 runs to 13 residues. Germline V gene data show CDR1 as MNHNY and CDR2 as SVGAGI (reference sequence). CDR3 coding DNA: TGTGCCAGCAGTTACGGCGGTCGAGAGACCCAGTACTTC. This gives the protein CASSYGGRETQYF.

The chain is built from TRBV6-1 and TRBJ1-5, with D perhaps TRBD1 (6 bases). The V and J ends lost 4 bases and 0 bases respectively, with 10 bases between them. The CDR3 runs 15 residues. CDR1 and CDR2 from the germline V gene are MNHNS and SASEGT. CDR3: CASSGGQSSNQPQHF. CDR3 DNA: TGTGCCAGCAGTGGAGGACAGAGTAGCAATCAGCCCCAGCATTTT.

The rearrangement links TRBV5-5 to TRBJ1-5; tentatively, D is TRBD1 (5 bases). This CDR3 contains 19 residues. Germline V gene sequence: CDR1 SGHKS, CDR2 YYEKEE (reference sequence). Trimming cost V 4 bases and J 4 bases, with 27 bases left between them. CDR3 sequence (DNA): TGTGCCAGCAGCCCTGGAGGGGCCGGGGCCTCCCAGCGGAATCAGCCCCAGCATTTT. It encodes CASSPGGAGASQRNQPQHF. The variable domain in full, completed from reference TRBV5-5 and TRBJ1-5, reads DAGVTQSPTHLIKTRGQQVTLRCSPISGHKSVSWYQQVLGQGPQFIFQYYEKEERGRGNFPDRFSARQFPNYSSELNVNALLLGDSALYLCASSPGGAGASQRNQPQHFGDGTRLSIL.

The chain is built from TRBV19 and TRBJ2-7; tentatively, D is TRBD1 (5 bases). This CDR3 contains 14 residues. From germline, CDR1 is LNHDA and CDR2 SQIVND (reference sequence). Trimming left V 5 bases short and J 3 bases short, with 14 bases between. CDR3 DNA: TGTGCCAGTAGTCCACCGGACAACTACTACGAGCAGTACTTC. It codes for CASSPPDNYYEQYF. Supplemented by reference TRBV19 and TRBJ2-7, the full variable domain reads DGGITQSPKYLFRKEGQNVTLSCEQNLNHDAMYWYRQDPGQGLRLIYYSQIVNDFQKGDIAEGYSVSREKKESFPLTVTSAQKNPTAFYLCASSPPDNYYEQYFGPGTRLTVT.

This clone has just one count. This rearrangement joins TRBV5-6 to TRBJ2-3; D not resolved. Trimming removed 1 base from V and 4 bases from J, with 7 bases in between. The CDR3 is made up of 13 amino acids. Per the germline V gene, CDR1 is SGHDT and CDR2 is YYEEEE. CDR3 sequence: CASSLPVADTQYF. The CDR3 coding sequence is TGTGCCAGCAGCTTGCCAGTAGCAGATACGCAGTATTTT.

The chain combines TRBV7-8 with TRBJ2-4, with unresolved D. V gave up 5 bases and J gave up 1 base, with 12 bases separating them. The germline gives CDR1 SGHVS, CDR2 FQNEAQ. This CDR3 is built from 15 residues. The CDR3 nucleotides are TGTGCCAGCAGCCCCGTCGGTGGGGCCAAAAACATTCAGTACTTC. As protein: CASSPVGGAKNIQYF.

V and J are TRBV27 and TRBJ2-7, with unresolved D. Between the trimmed V and J ends, which lost 2 bases and 3 bases, there was a span of 8 bases. Germline assignment: CDR1 MNHEY and CDR2 SMNVEV (reference sequence). The CDR3 loop spans 13 amino acids. CDR3 protein: CASSLGHLYEQYF. CDR3 DNA sequence: TGTGCCAGCAGTTTAGGGCACCTCTACGAGCAGTACTTC.

The chain joins TRBV10-3 to TRBJ2-1; 12 bases map to TRBD2. Trimming at V came to 3 bases and at J to 7 bases, leaving 7 bases not matched to a gene. Germline V lookup: CDR1 ENHRY, CDR2 SYGVKD. This CDR3 comprises 16 residues. The chain's CDR3 is CAISDRLAGVSNEQFF. The CDR3 DNA follows: TGTGCCATCAGTGACCGACTAGCGGGAGTATCAAATGAGCAGTTCTTC.

This clone was seen more than once but under ten times. The rearrangement uses TRBV6-5 and TRBJ1-2, with a possible D match to TRBD1 (5 bases). Trimming left V 4 bases short and J 9 bases short, with 24 bases between. CDR1 is MNHEY, CDR2 SVGAGI, per germline. The CDR3 consists of 16 residues. The CDR3 sequence is CASSSCVLNGQCSYTF. CDR3 coding DNA: TGTGCCAGCAGTTCATGTGTACTTAATGGACAATGTAGCTACACCTTC.